The present T cell receptor (beta chain) was sequenced within a study of OX40 agonist ivuxolimab in advanced cancers. Study as a whole: Dosing consisted of intravenous ivuxolimab at 0.01 to 10 mg/kg every 2 weeks.

Remarks on this clone: Its specificity is unknown. A much larger clone differs by one base, so this may be a read error.

Findings and limits, study-wide: Low normalized T-cell clonal expansion was also seen in some nonresponders.

The germline gives CDR1 LGHNA, CDR2 YNFKEQ. This CDR3 is built from 16 residues. Clones were sequenced by immunoSEQ multiplex PCR, and TCRdb holds only the in-frame ones, with some missing. The table has around 40,000 clones, roughly 80% seen once. The TCR was taken from an adult with an advanced solid tumor such as melanoma, head and neck, liver or kidney cancer. Sequencing used CD4+ or CD8+ T cells sorted from blood, obtained in a trial of the OX40 agonist ivuxolimab. The V call is TRBV4-2, the J call TRBJ2-6; perhaps D is TRBD1 or TRBD2 (5 bases each). The CDR3 coding sequence is TGTGCCAGCAGCCAAGACGGGGCTACTGGGACCAACGTCCTGACTTTC. Its translation is CASSQDGATGTNVLTF.